This T cell receptor (beta chain) stems from a study of graft-versus-host responses after intestinal transplantation. Study at large: Multivisceral, liver-intestinal, or isolated intestinal transplants were performed in recipients. Study outcomes and limitations: The recipient marrow held GvH clones, and some of them showed up first in ileum or blood.

Germline values: CDR1 KGHSH, CDR2 LQKENI. The CDR3 runs 13 residues. V was shortened by 5 bases and J by 4 bases, with 11 bases between the two germline ends. As concerns this clone: Its antigen is unidentified.

Sequencing was performed with immunoSEQ multiplex PCR; in TCRdb, only in-frame clones are kept and a portion is missing. The sample has 50,000 to 75,000 clones, 90% to 95% seen once; the top ten hold about 0.4%. The clonotype was recovered from a human donor who was the organ donor for an intestinal transplant. The sample here was unstimulated CD4+ T cells sorted from spleen or lymph node cells, taken before transplant. V is TRBV18 and J is TRBJ1-1; D call uncertain. The CDR3 sequence is CASSTVLGTEAFF. In DNA form, the CDR3 reads TGTGCCAGCTCAACTGTACTGGGCACTGAAGCTTTCTTT.